The following is a TCR beta chain sequence with its context. The method was immunoSEQ multiplex PCR; TCRdb's version includes in-frame clones alone and lacks a portion of them. The table has 250,000 to 300,000 clones, less than 90% seen once. This sample was taken from a study of blood T cell repertoires in COVID-19. Study details: PBMCs, B-cell-depleted T cells, or T cells provided the cDNA or gDNA that made up the material.

Between the trimmed V and J ends, which lost 5 bases and 4 bases, there was a span of 21 bases. The CDR3 has 16 residues. Per germline, CDR1 SGHNT and CDR2 YYREEE (reference sequence). Sequenced material: peripheral blood. The source is a woman in her seventies with COVID-19, enrolled during active disease. This chain connects TRBV5-4 to TRBJ1-2, with D tentatively TRBD1 (5 bases). CDR3 amino acids: CASSLGGDRRGYGYTF. CDR3 coding DNA: TGTGCCAGCAGTTTAGGAGGGGACCGAAGAGGCTATGGCTACACCTTC.